This passage covers 5 T cell receptor beta chains from one sample sequenced in a study of shared clonotypes between healthy human individuals. Cells designated naive CD8 were CD45RO-negative and were positively selected for CCR7, with terminally differentiated effector memory CD45RA+ cells excluded. Produced via immunoSEQ multiplex PCR; TCRdb's table is partial and in-frame only. The top ten hold roughly 1.1% of the sample, which has some 2 million clones, approximately 95% seen once. Sequencing used naive CD8+ T cells sorted from blood. These receptors came from a man aged 18-30 years in good health.

This chain links TRBV4-3 with TRBJ2-1, with D perhaps TRBD2 (6 bases). Germline-derived CDR1 and CDR2 are LGHNA and YSLEER. The CDR3 contains 17 residues. The V gene lost 0 bases and the J gene lost 7 bases, with 19 bases spanning the gap. CDR3 loop: CASSQDMEGRGWNEQFF. DNA of the CDR3: TGCGCCAGCAGCCAAGATATGGAGGGCCGGGGGTGGAATGAGCAGTTCTTC.

Concerning this clone: Other nucleotide sequences from this sample produce the same CDR3. The V and J genes are TRBV19 and TRBJ1-1, with D perhaps TRBD1 (5 bases). The germline gives CDR1 LNHDA, CDR2 SQIVND (reference sequence). Deletions cut 5 bases from V and 3 bases from J, with 10 bases between. This CDR3 has 13 residues. The DNA of the CDR3 is TGTGCCAGTAGTCTGGGACTTTACACTGAAGCTTTCTTT. It codes for CASSLGLYTEAFF.

V gene TRBV9 combines with J gene TRBJ2-1; TRBD2 aligns across 13 bases. The CDR3 is made up of 15 amino acids. Trimming cost V 4 bases and J 9 bases; bases outside gene matches: 7. The germline V gene has CDR1 SGDLS and CDR2 YYNGEE. The CDR3, as DNA: TGTGCCAGCAGCTCCGGACTAGCGGGAGACGGTGAGCAGTTCTTC. Its protein product is CASSSGLAGDGEQFF.

The J gene is TRBJ1-1, the V gene TRBV6-5; a weak D match, TRBD1 (6 bases). The CDR3 length is 15 residues. V lost 7 bases, J lost 0 bases, and 15 bases lay in between. Germline CDR1 is MNHEY and CDR2 is SVGAGI. CDR3 DNA sequence: TGTGCCAGCAACCCGCGGGACACGATGAACACTGAAGCTTTCTTT. Its translation is CASNPRDTMNTEAFF.

The V gene is TRBV28, the J gene TRBJ2-6; possibly TRBD1 for D (5 bases). Trimming stripped 9 bases from V and 3 bases from J, with 15 bases between. The CDR3 extends over 15 amino acids. Germline lookup yields CDR1 MDHEN and CDR2 SYDVKM. DNA for the CDR3: TGTGCCAGAGTCATCGACAGTTTTGGGGCCAACGTCCTGACTTTC. Protein product: CARVIDSFGANVLTF.